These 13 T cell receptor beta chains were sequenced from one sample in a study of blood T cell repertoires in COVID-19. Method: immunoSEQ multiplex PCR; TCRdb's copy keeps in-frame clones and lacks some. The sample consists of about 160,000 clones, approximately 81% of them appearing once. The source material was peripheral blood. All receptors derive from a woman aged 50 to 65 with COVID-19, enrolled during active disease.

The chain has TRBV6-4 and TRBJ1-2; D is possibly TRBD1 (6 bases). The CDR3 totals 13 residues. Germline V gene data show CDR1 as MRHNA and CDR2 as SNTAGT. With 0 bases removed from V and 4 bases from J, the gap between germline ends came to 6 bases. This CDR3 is CASSDSGGYGYTF. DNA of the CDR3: TGTGCCAGCAGTGACTCAGGGGGCTATGGCTACACCTTC.

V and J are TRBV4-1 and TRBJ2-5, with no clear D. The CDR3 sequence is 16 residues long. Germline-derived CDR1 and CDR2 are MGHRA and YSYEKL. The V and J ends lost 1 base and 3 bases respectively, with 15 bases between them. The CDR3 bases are TGCGCCAGCAGCCAAGGATCCGGTCTACTGGAAGAGACCCAGTACTTC. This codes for CASSQGSGLLEETQYF.

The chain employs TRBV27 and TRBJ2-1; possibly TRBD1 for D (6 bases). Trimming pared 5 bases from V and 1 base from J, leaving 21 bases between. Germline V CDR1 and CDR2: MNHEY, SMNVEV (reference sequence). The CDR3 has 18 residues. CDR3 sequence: CASSTSGTRLGSYNEQFF. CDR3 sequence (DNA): TGTGCCAGCAGTACCTCCGGGACACGTCTCGGATCCTACAATGAGCAGTTCTTC.

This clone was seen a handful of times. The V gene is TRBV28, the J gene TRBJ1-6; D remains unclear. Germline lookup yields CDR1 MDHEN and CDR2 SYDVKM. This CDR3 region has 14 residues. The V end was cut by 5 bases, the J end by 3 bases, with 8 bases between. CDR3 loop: CASSPPVYNSPLHF. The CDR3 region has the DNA TGTGCCAGCAGTCCACCGGTCTATAATTCACCCCTCCACTTT.

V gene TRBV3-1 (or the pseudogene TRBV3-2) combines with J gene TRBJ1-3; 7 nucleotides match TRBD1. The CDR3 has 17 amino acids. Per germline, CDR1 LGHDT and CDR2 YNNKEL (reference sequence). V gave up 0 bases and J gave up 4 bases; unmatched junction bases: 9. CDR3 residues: CASSQDLGRGNGNTIYF. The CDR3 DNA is TGTGCCAGCAGCCAAGATCTCGGCAGGGGGAACGGAAACACCATATATTTT.

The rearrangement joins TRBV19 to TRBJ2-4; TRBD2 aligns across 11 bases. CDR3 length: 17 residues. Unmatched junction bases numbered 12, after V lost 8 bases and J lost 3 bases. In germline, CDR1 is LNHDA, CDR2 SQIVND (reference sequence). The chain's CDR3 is CASGRLAGTRGKNIQYF. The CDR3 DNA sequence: TGTGCCAGTGGACGACTAGCGGGGACCCGGGGCAAAAACATTCAGTACTTC.

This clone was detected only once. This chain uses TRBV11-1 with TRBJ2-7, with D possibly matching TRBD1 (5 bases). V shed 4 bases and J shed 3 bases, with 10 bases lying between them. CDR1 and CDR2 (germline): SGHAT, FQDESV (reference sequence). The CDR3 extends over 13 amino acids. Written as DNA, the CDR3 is TGTGCCAGCAGCTGGAGACAGAACTACGAGCAGTACTTC. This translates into CASSWRQNYEQYF.

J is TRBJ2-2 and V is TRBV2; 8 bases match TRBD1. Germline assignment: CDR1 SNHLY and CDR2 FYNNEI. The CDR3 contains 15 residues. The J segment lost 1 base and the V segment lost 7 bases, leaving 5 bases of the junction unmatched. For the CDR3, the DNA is TGTGCCAGCACACTTGGGACAGGGAACACCGGGGAGCTGTTTTTT. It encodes CASTLGTGNTGELFF. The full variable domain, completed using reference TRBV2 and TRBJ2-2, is EPEVTQTPSHQVTQMGQEVILRCVPISNHLYFYWYRQILGQKVEFLVSFYNNEISEKSEIFDDQFSVERPDGSNFTLKIRSTKLEDSAMYFCASTLGTGNTGELFFGEGSRLTVL.

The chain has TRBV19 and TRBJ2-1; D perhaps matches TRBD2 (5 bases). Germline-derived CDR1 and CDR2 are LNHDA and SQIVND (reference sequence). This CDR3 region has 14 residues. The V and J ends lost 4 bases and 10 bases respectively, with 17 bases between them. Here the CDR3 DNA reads TGTGCCAGTAGTAAAACCGACGGGGTGGGAGAGCAGTTCTTC. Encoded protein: CASSKTDGVGEQFF.

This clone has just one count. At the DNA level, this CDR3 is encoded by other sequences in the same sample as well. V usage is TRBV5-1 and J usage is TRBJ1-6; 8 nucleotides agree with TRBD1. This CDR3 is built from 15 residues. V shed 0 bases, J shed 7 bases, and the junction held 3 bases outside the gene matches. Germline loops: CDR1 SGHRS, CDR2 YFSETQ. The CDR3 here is CASSLAGTGNSPLHF. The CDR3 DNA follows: TGCGCCAGCAGCTTGGCGGGGACAGGAAATTCACCCCTCCACTTT.

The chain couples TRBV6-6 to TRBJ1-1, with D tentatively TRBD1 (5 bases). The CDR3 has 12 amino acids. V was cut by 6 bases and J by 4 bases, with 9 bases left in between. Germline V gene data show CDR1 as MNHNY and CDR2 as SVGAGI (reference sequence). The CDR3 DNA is TGTGCCAGCAGACAGGATCCCACTGAAGCTTTCTTT. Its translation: CASRQDPTEAFF.

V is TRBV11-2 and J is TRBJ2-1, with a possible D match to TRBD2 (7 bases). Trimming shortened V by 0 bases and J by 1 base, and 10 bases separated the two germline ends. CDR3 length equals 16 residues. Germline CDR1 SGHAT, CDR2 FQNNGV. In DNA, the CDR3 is TGTGCCAGCAGCTTAGAGGGGGGGCTTTCCTACAATGAGCAGTTCTTC. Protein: CASSLEGGLSYNEQFF.

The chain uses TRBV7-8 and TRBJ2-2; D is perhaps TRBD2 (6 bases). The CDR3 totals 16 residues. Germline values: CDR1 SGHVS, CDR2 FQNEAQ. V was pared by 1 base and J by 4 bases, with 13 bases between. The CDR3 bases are TGTGCCAGCAGCTTAGATAGGTTCGGGGGCACCGGGGAGCTGTTTTTT. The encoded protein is CASSLDRFGGTGELFF. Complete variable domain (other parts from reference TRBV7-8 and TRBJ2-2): GAGVSQSPRYKVAKRGQDVALRCDPISGHVSLFWYQQALGQGPEFLTYFQNEAQLDKSGLPSDRFFAERPEGSVSTLKIQRTQQEDSAVYLCASSLDRFGGTGELFFGEGSRLTVL.